The 13 T cell receptor beta chains below were found in one sample sequenced in a study of T cell responses to AZD1222 COVID-19 vaccine. Sequencing used immunoSEQ multiplex PCR; TCRdb keeps in-frame clones, though not all of them. The table records about 140,000 clones, about 91% of them present only once. The input for sequencing was peripheral blood, taken on day 0 of AZD1222 vaccination. Receptors originate from an adult in good health.

This chain connects TRBV28 to TRBJ1-2; D unresolved. V was shortened by 2 bases and J by 0 bases, with 7 bases between the two germline ends. Germline values: CDR1 MDHEN, CDR2 SYDVKM. The CDR3 consists of 14 residues. CDR3 DNA sequence: TGTGCCAGCAGTTTACCCCCAGCTAACTATGGCTACACCTTC. Protein product: CASSLPPANYGYTF.

This chain links TRBV18 with TRBJ1-2; D remains ambiguous. V dropped 2 bases and J dropped 5 bases, with 9 bases sitting between them. The CDR3 covers 13 residues. Germline CDR1 reads KGHSH; CDR2 reads LQKENI. The CDR3 region has the DNA TGTGCCAGCTCACCAGGGGAGGTATATGGCTACACCTTC. It specifies CASSPGEVYGYTF.

Written as DNA, the CDR3 is TGTGCCAGTAGTATAAGACTAGCGGGGGGCCCAGATACGCAGTATTTT. Protein product: CASSIRLAGGPDTQYF. The chain uses TRBV19 and TRBJ2-3; 13 nucleotides match TRBD2. Losses at the gene ends were 2 bases for V and 4 bases for J; bases not matched to a gene: 3. This CDR3 region has 16 residues. CDR1 is LNHDA and CDR2 is SQIVND in the germline V gene (reference sequence).

The rearrangement uses TRBV6-5 and TRBJ1-1, with D perhaps matching TRBD1 (6 bases). This CDR3 spans 14 amino acids. V lost 8 bases and J 1 base, leaving 14 bases between the germline ends. Germline CDR1 MNHEY, CDR2 SVGAGI. The CDR3 reads CASHGGGENTEAFF. The CDR3 DNA sequence: TGTGCCAGCCACGGGGGGGGCGAGAACACTGAAGCTTTCTTT.

The sample holds a few counts of this clone. The chain recombines TRBV6-1 with TRBJ2-6; no reliable D call. The germline V and J ends were trimmed by 2 bases and 0 bases, with 5 bases remaining between them. This CDR3 is 15 amino acids long. CDR1 is MNHNS and CDR2 is SASEGT in the germline V gene. Here the CDR3 reads CASSERNSGANVLTF. The CDR3 nucleotides are TGTGCCAGCAGTGAAAGGAACTCTGGGGCCAACGTCCTGACTTTC.

The V call is TRBV5-4, the J call TRBJ1-3; D gene ambiguous. V was pared by 3 bases and J by 4 bases, with 8 bases between. The CDR3 spans 13 residues. Germline values: CDR1 SGHNT, CDR2 YYREEE (reference sequence). In nucleotides, the CDR3 is TGTGCCAGCAGCTCGGTGTTAGGAAACACCATATATTTT. As protein: CASSSVLGNTIYF.

The chain employs TRBV27 and TRBJ1-6; the match to TRBD1 covers 7 bases. J gave up 7 bases and V 2 bases, and 2 bases lay outside the gene matches. The CDR3 loop spans 14 amino acids. The germline CDR1 and CDR2 sequences are MNHEY and SMNVEV (reference sequence). CDR3 amino acids: CASSLGDSNSPLHF. CDR3 sequence (DNA): TGTGCCAGCAGTTTAGGGGACAGCAATTCACCCCTCCACTTT.

This clone has just a few counts. The chain carries TRBV27 and TRBJ2-4, with D possibly being TRBD1 (6 bases). Trimming took 4 bases from V and 4 from J, leaving 14 bases between them. The length of the CDR3 is 15 residues. From germline, CDR1 is MNHEY and CDR2 SMNVEV (reference sequence). CDR3 amino acids: CASSSGTSGKNIQYF. CDR3 DNA sequence: TGTGCCAGCAGTTCTGGGACATCCGGGAAAAACATTCAGTACTTC.

The gene calls are TRBV4-1 and TRBJ1-5; weak D call: TRBD1 (5 bases). The CDR3 is 17 residues long. Germline CDR1 and CDR2: MGHRA and YSYEKL. V lost 4 bases and J 0 bases, leaving 16 bases between the germline ends. As DNA, the CDR3 is TGCGCCAGCAGCCCAGGGTTTGAGAGGTATAGCAATCAGCCCCAGCATTTT. It yields the protein CASSPGFERYSNQPQHF.

The gene calls are TRBV19 and TRBJ1-5; perhaps TRBD1 as D (5 bases). Germline-derived CDR1 and CDR2 are LNHDA and SQIVND (reference sequence). The germline V and J ends were trimmed by 3 bases and 9 bases, with 9 bases remaining between them. This CDR3 comprises 12 residues. The CDR3 protein is CASSIGGGPQHF. The CDR3 bases are TGTGCCAGTAGTATCGGTGGGGGGCCCCAGCATTTT.

The rearrangement uses TRBV4-2 and TRBJ1-4, with D possibly being TRBD1 (5 bases). Deletions cut 1 base from V and 10 bases from J, with 16 bases between. Germline CDR1 is LGHNA and CDR2 is YNFKEQ. The CDR3 consists of 15 residues. CDR3 in amino acids: CASSQVGAEKAKLFF. The CDR3 bases are TGTGCCAGCAGCCAAGTCGGGGCGGAGAAGGCAAAACTGTTTTTT.

The rearrangement joins TRBV28 to TRBJ1-3, with TRBD1 matching 8 bases. V lost 7 bases, J lost 2 bases, and 4 bases stayed unmatched. There are 14 residues in the CDR3. Looked up from germline, CDR1 is MDHEN and CDR2 is SYDVKM. The CDR3 spells CASTEDRAGNTIYF. The CDR3 DNA sequence: TGTGCCAGCACCGAGGACAGGGCTGGAAACACCATATATTTT.

The chain has TRBV28 and TRBJ1-1; D uncertain. V was trimmed by 4 bases and J by 4 bases, leaving 10 bases between them. The CDR3 contains 13 residues. Germline V CDR1 and CDR2: MDHEN, SYDVKM. Here the CDR3 reads CASSSPAVTEAFF. DNA for the CDR3: TGTGCCAGCAGTTCCCCAGCGGTCACTGAAGCTTTCTTT.